The sequence of this T cell receptor (beta chain) was determined in a study of blood T cells in healthy people across ages. Per sample, a minimum of 6 million PBMCs were isolated. It was with a sample-barcoded 5' primer and a J-beta primer mix that a second PCR of roughly 6 to 11 cycles was run. MiXCR, run by TCRdb on the 5' RACE reads, gives a single entry per CDR3 protein. This table has about 760,000 distinct CDR3 sequences, roughly three fifths appearing once. This clonotype has only a few counts. Sequencing was performed on blood. This receptor was obtained from a man aged 40-50 years in good health.

For the CDR3, the DNA is TGCAGTGCCATTATTACTAGCGGAGCCTCCTACGAGCAGTACTTC. This codes for CSAIITSGASYEQYF. The chain is built from TRBV20-1 and TRBJ2-5; 8 positions agree with TRBD2. The DNA end lines up better with TRBJ2-7; the J call may be wrong. Per germline, CDR1 DFQATT and CDR2 SNEGSKA (reference sequence). The CDR3 has 15 amino acids.